The 16 T cell receptor beta chains in this list originate from one sample, sequenced in a study of OX40 agonist ivuxolimab in advanced cancers. Repertoires were generated with immunoSEQ multiplex PCR, while TCRdb's copy carries only in-frame clones and drops some. The table has about 70,000 clones, approximately 80% seen once. Here the sequenced sample was CD4+ or CD8+ T cells sorted from blood, taken in a trial of the OX40 agonist ivuxolimab. Receptors originate from an adult with an advanced solid tumor such as melanoma, head and neck, liver or kidney cancer.

V gene TRBV9 combines with J gene TRBJ2-4; D gene unclear. The CDR3 is 14 residues long. V gave up 0 bases and J gave up 11 bases, with 15 bases separating them. Germline V lookup: CDR1 SGDLS, CDR2 YYNGEE. CDR3 in amino acids: CASSVAERPPVQYF. DNA for the CDR3: TGTGCCAGCAGCGTAGCCGAACGGCCCCCGGTTCAGTACTTC.

This clone was recorded a few times. The J gene is TRBJ2-3, the V gene TRBV6-5, with D perhaps TRBD1 (5 bases). The CDR3 contains 15 residues. In germline, CDR1 is MNHEY, CDR2 SVGAGI. V lost 6 bases to trimming and J lost 6 bases, with 19 bases between them. The CDR3: CASSSMSRAGDTQYF. Here the CDR3 DNA reads TGTGCCAGCAGCTCAATGTCCAGGGCCGGCGATACGCAGTATTTT.

This clone was observed a single time. Here the CDR3 reads CASSYSWANEKLFF. CDR3 bases: TGCGCCAGCAGTTACAGTTGGGCTAATGAAAAACTGTTTTTT. This chain uses TRBV5-1 with TRBJ1-4; no definite D call. V was clipped by 5 bases and J by 3 bases, with 11 bases between them. The germline V gene has CDR1 SGHRS and CDR2 YFSETQ. The CDR3 spans 14 residues.

This chain joins TRBV2 and TRBJ1-6; D may be TRBD1 (6 bases). Germline CDR1 and CDR2: SNHLY and FYNNEI. V lost 11 bases and J lost 8, with 19 bases in between. The CDR3 consists of 14 residues. The CDR3 bases are TGTGCCGCCAAAAATGGGGGGCGCGATTCACCCCTCCACTTT. Translating it yields CAAKNGGRDSPLHF.

The sample holds a few counts of this clone. The chain combines TRBV11-2 with TRBJ2-7; 7 bases align to TRBD1. CDR1 is SGHAT and CDR2 is FQNNGV in the germline V gene. The CDR3 has 16 amino acids. Trimming cost V 2 bases and J 2 bases; bases outside gene matches: 9. CDR3 nucleotides: TGTGCCAGCAGCTTAAACTCGGGACAGAGGACCTACGAGCAGTACTTC. Residues: CASSLNSGQRTYEQYF.

The chain is built from TRBV25-1 and TRBJ1-4, with a weak D call TRBD1 (6 bases). Germline V gene lookup returns CDR1 MGHDK and CDR2 SYGVNS. V lost 4 bases, J lost 8 bases, and 17 bases lay in between. CDR3 length: 15 amino acids. Here the CDR3 reads CASSGPHRVGEKLFF. The CDR3 DNA is TGTGCCAGCAGTGGGCCCCACAGGGTAGGGGAAAAACTGTTTTTT. The full variable domain, with the rest looked up from reference TRBV25-1 and TRBJ1-4, is EADIYQTPRYLVIGTGKKITLECSQTMGHDKMYWYQQDPGMELHLIHYSYGVNSTEKGDLSSESTVSRIRTEHFPLTLESARPSHTSQYLCASSGPHRVGEKLFFGSGTQLSVL.

V and J are TRBV7-6 and TRBJ2-2, with a weak D call TRBD1 (5 bases). This CDR3 is 14 amino acids long. Germline assignment: CDR1 SGHVS and CDR2 FNYEAQ. V dropped 6 bases and J dropped 1 base, with 9 bases sitting between them. CDR3 sequence (DNA): TGTGCCAGCAGACTCGGACAGAACACCGGGGAGCTGTTTTTT. Translating gives CASRLGQNTGELFF.

The chain employs TRBV6-6 and TRBJ1-1, with D unclear. Germline V lookup: CDR1 MNHNY, CDR2 SVGAGI (reference sequence). Trimming cost V 6 bases and J 1 base, with 12 bases left between them. The CDR3 consists of 14 residues. The CDR3 nucleotides are TGTGCCAGCAGGGACCCTACGGGGAACACTGAAGCTTTCTTT. Translated, it gives CASRDPTGNTEAFF.

The gene calls are TRBV28 and TRBJ1-1; 7 bases are a match to TRBD1. Germline V gene data show CDR1 as MDHEN and CDR2 as SYDVKM. The CDR3 has 13 amino acids. Trimming removed 5 bases from V and 4 bases from J; junction bases left unmatched: 4. This CDR3 is CASSPSGGTEAFF. CDR3 nucleotides: TGTGCCAGCAGTCCCTCAGGGGGCACTGAAGCTTTCTTT.

The V and J genes are TRBV7-6 and TRBJ2-2, with D perhaps TRBD2 (7 bases). Germline CDR1 is SGHVS and CDR2 is FNYEAQ. The CDR3 spans 15 residues. V shed 0 bases and J shed 4 bases, with 9 bases lying between them. CDR3 sequence: CASSLAGGPTGELFF. CDR3 in DNA: TGTGCCAGCAGCTTAGCGGGGGGGCCCACCGGGGAGCTGTTTTTT.

This chain joins TRBV16 and TRBJ2-7; TRBD1 matches at 10 bases. The V gene end was trimmed by 1 base and the J gene end by 4 bases; junction bases not matched to a gene: 4. The CDR3 consists of 15 residues. Germline lookup yields CDR1 KGHSY and CDR2 FQNENV. CDR3 sequence reads: CASSQLDRGPYEQYF. The CDR3 region has the DNA TGTGCCAGCAGCCAATTAGACAGGGGGCCATACGAGCAGTACTTC.

The rearrangement joins TRBV6-5 to TRBJ2-2; D uncertain. This CDR3 spans 14 amino acids. Trimming removed 6 bases at V and 5 bases at J, with 13 bases between. The germline gives CDR1 MNHEY, CDR2 SVGAGI. In DNA form, the CDR3 reads TGTGCCAGCAGCCTCCTCGGGCGGACCGGGGAGCTGTTTTTT. Protein sequence: CASSLLGRTGELFF.

V gene TRBV5-1 combines with J gene TRBJ1-1, with D uncertain. Germline assignment: CDR1 SGHRS and CDR2 YFSETQ. CDR3 length equals 14 residues. V was pared by 0 bases and J by 1 base, with 7 bases between. The CDR3 loop is CASSLGVGNTEAFF. CDR3 in DNA: TGCGCCAGCAGCTTGGGGGTGGGGAACACTGAAGCTTTCTTT.

The J gene is TRBJ2-3, the V gene TRBV19; D is undetermined. The CDR3 extends over 13 amino acids. Between the trimmed V and J ends, which lost 8 bases and 0 bases, there was a span of 9 bases. Germline CDR1 is LNHDA and CDR2 is SQIVND (reference sequence). The CDR3 region is CASAPGSTDTQYF. In DNA form, the CDR3 reads TGTGCCAGTGCTCCTGGCAGCACAGATACGCAGTATTTT.

This CDR3 reads CASSALGVSANEQFF. The CDR3 DNA is TGCGCCAGCAGTGCCCTGGGGGTCTCGGCAAATGAGCAGTTCTTC. The chain links TRBV10-2 to TRBJ2-1; TRBD1 or TRBD2 may be the D gene (5 bases each). The germline V gene encodes CDR1 WSHSY and CDR2 SAAADI. V lost 4 bases and J 7 bases, leaving 17 bases between the germline ends. This CDR3 has 15 residues.

This clone was seen more than once but under ten times. V usage is TRBV28 and J usage is TRBJ1-2, with 8 bases aligning to TRBD1. The CDR3 runs 12 residues. Germline V gives CDR1 MDHEN, CDR2 SYDVKM. V lost 6 bases to trimming and J lost 4 bases; unmatched junction nucleotides: 1. The CDR3 protein is CASRTGAYGYTF. The CDR3 region has the DNA TGTGCCAGCAGGACAGGGGCCTATGGCTACACCTTC.